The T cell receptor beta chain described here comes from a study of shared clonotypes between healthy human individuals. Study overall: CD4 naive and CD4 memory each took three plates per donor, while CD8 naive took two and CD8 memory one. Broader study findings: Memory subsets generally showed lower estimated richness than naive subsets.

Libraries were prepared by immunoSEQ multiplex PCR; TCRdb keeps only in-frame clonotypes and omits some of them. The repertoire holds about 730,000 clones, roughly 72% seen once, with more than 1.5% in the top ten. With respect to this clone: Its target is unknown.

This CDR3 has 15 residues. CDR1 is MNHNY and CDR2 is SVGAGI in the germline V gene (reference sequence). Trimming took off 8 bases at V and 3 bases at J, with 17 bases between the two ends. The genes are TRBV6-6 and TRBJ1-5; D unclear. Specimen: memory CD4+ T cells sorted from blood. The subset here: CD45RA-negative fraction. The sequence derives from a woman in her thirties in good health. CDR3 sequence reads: CASGWTASTNQPQHF. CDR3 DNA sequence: TGTGCCAGCGGATGGACGGCAAGTACCAATCAGCCCCAGCATTTT.